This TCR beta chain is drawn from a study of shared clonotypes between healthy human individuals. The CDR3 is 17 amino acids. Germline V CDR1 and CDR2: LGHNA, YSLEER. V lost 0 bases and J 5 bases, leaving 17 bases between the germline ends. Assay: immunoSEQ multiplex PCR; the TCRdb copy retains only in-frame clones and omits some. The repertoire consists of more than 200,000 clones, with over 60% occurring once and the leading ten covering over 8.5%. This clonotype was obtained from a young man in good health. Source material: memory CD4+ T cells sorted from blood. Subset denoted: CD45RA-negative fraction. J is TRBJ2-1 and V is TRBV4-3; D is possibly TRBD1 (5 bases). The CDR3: CASSQDGARRIDNEQFF. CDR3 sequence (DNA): TGCGCCAGCAGCCAAGATGGGGCCCGGCGCATCGACAATGAGCAGTTCTTC.